The next 9 T cell receptor beta chains were all read from a single sample in a study of T cell repertoires and leukemia-associated antigens. TCRdb called the 5' RACE reads again in MiXCR, with one record for every CDR3 protein. Of 9,700 or so distinct CDR3 sequences in the sample, roughly 40% were seen once. The antigens these receptors bind are not known. The source material was CD3+ T cells sorted from blood and cultured. These receptors all come from a female donor in good health.

The CDR3 nucleotides are TGTGCCAGCAGCTTGGTGGATACGCAGTATTTT. Protein product: CASSLVDTQYF. The gene calls are TRBV11-3 and TRBJ2-3, with D uncertain. CDR1 is SGHNT and CDR2 is YENEEA in the germline V gene. The CDR3 has 11 residues. Trimming pared 3 bases from V and 6 bases from J, leaving 4 bases between.

The V gene is TRBV30, the J gene TRBJ1-1; D call uncertain. V lost 0 bases, J lost 8 bases, and 16 bases lay in between. Germline V lookup: CDR1 GTSNPN, CDR2 SVGIG (reference sequence). The CDR3 has 14 amino acids. The CDR3 is CAWSVLGADSEAFF. DNA of the CDR3: TGTGCCTGGAGTGTACTAGGTGCAGATTCCGAAGCTTTCTTT.

This clonotype has at least ten counts. This rearrangement joins TRBV11-3 to TRBJ2-2; TRBD2 matches 8 bases. V shed 0 bases, J shed 1 base, and the junction held 4 bases outside the gene matches. This CDR3 comprises 17 residues. The V gene's germline CDR1 is SGHNT and CDR2 YENEEA. CDR3: CASSLELLAENTGELFF. In nucleotides, the CDR3 is TGTGCCAGCAGCTTAGAGTTACTAGCGGAGAACACCGGGGAGCTGTTTTTT.

CDR3 coding DNA: TGCGCCAGCAGCCAAGAATCCCGGCTAGCGGGATTTAGTAACTACAATGAGCAGTTCTTC. It encodes CASSQESRLAGFSNYNEQFF. The gene calls are TRBV4-1 and TRBJ2-1, with 9 bases identical to TRBD2. CDR1 and CDR2 (germline): MGHRA, YSYEKL. There are 20 residues in the CDR3. V shed 0 bases, J shed 3 bases, and the junction held 15 bases outside the gene matches.

In its sample, this clonotype was seen a few times. The chain combines TRBV20-1 with TRBJ1-5; weak D call: TRBD1 (5 bases). This CDR3 spans 15 amino acids. Trimming removed 0 bases at V and 6 bases at J, with 15 bases between. Per the germline V gene, CDR1 is DFQATT and CDR2 is SNEGSKA (reference sequence). The CDR3 region is CSARDPSGGAQPQHF. CDR3 nucleotide sequence: TGCAGTGCTAGAGATCCTTCGGGGGGAGCTCAGCCCCAGCATTTT.

This clonotype was counted a single time. The chain couples TRBV6-5 to TRBJ2-2; TRBD2 is a possible D gene (5 bases). Germline V gives CDR1 MNHEY, CDR2 SVGAGI. The CDR3 length is 14 residues. The V end lost 4 bases, the J end lost 4 bases, and 10 bases lay between the germline ends. The DNA for the CDR3 is TGTGCCAGCAGTTGCTCCCGGGGCACCGGGGAGCTGTTTTTT. It codes for CASSCSRGTGELFF.

The gene calls are TRBV7-2 and TRBJ2-3, with D perhaps TRBD2 (5 bases). The ends were cut back, 0 bases at V and 2 bases at J, with 9 bases in the middle. CDR3 length: 15 residues. Germline V gives CDR1 SGHTA, CDR2 FQGNSA. The CDR3 DNA follows: TGTGCCAGCAGCTTAGCGGGAGATTCCACAGATACGCAGTATTTT. This sequence encodes CASSLAGDSTDTQYF.

This clonotype was seen repeatedly, ten times or more. The chain uses TRBV18 and TRBJ2-3; 8 bases match TRBD2. The CDR3 has 12 amino acids. The V and J ends lost 0 bases and 15 bases, in that order; junction bases with no gene match: 5. Looked up from germline, CDR1 is KGHSH and CDR2 is LQKENI. The CDR3: CASSPPGLGSYF. The CDR3 DNA sequence: TGTGCCAGCTCACCACCGGGACTAGGATCTTATTTT.

The chain uses TRBV5-1 and TRBJ2-5; the D gene is possibly TRBD2 (5 bases). Trimming took off 4 bases at V and 5 bases at J, with 21 bases between the two ends. The CDR3 runs to 16 residues. Looked up from germline, CDR1 is SGHRS and CDR2 is YFSETQ. The DNA for the CDR3 is TGCGCCAGCAGCCCCGTAGCGACGAACACCGGGGAGACCCAGTACTTC. It encodes CASSPVATNTGETQYF.